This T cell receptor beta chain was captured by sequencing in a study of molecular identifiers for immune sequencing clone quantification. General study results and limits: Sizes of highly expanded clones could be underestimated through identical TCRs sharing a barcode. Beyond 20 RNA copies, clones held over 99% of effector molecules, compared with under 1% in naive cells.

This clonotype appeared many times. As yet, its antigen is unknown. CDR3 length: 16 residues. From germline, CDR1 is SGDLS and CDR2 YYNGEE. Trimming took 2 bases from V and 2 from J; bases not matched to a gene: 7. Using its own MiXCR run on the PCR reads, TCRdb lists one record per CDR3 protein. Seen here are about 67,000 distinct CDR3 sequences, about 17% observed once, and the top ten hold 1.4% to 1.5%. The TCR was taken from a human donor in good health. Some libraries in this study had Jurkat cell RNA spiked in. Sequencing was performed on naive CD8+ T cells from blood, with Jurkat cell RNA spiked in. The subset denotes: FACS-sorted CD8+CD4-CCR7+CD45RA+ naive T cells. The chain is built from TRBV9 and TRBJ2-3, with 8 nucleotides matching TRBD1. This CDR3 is CASSVGQATYTDTQYF. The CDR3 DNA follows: TGTGCCAGCAGCGTGGGACAGGCGACATACACAGATACGCAGTATTTT. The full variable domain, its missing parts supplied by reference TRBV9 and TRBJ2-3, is DSGVTQTPKHLITATGQRVTLRCSPRSGDLSVYWYQQSLDQGLQFLIQYYNGEERAKGNILERFSAQQFPDLHSELNLSSLELGDSALYFCASSVGQATYTDTQYFGPGTRLTVL.